This T cell receptor beta chain came from a study of vaccination and CD4 T cells after COVID-19. In the study overall: Post-vaccine sampling followed dose two by a median roughly 70 days (range 14 to 241).

As concerns this clonotype: Its antigen is unknown.

Cultured CD4+ T-cell DNA underwent Oncomine TCR Beta short-read sequencing. TCRdb redid the calling of the PCR reads with MiXCR, one entry per CDR3 protein. The repertoire includes approximately 11,000 distinct CDR3 sequences, about 41% of them detected once, and 11% sits in the top ten. This CDR3 is 12 amino acids long. Germline CDR1 is MDHEN and CDR2 is SYDVKM. V lost 8 bases, J lost 2 bases, and 2 bases stayed unmatched. The sample's treatment: approximately 11-day PBMC culture with coronavirus spike peptide pools or control peptides (ViraFEST assay). T cells were expanded with peptide pools, and expanded clonotypes were identified by TCR sequencing.

Sequences were derived from CD4+ T cells from blood, cultured in vitro, sampled after SARS-CoV-2 vaccination. This clonotype originated in a human donor who had recovered from COVID-19. This chain joins TRBV28 and TRBJ1-2; TRBD1 agrees at 7 bases. CDR3 sequence (DNA): TGTGCCAGCTCGGGACAGAACTATGGCTACACCTTC. It yields the protein CASSGQNYGYTF.